The source of this T cell receptor beta chain is a study of early T cells in non-severe SARS-CoV-2 infection. Study summary: Whole-blood bulk RNA, unsorted, was sequenced, and chains were unpaired.

The V end was cut by 6 bases, the J end by 0 bases, with 12 bases between. From germline, CDR1 is SGHAT and CDR2 FQNNGV. This CDR3 has 14 residues. TCRdb reprocessed the 5' RACE reads with MiXCR, giving one entry per CDR3 protein. The profile shows around 70,000 distinct CDR3 sequences, about 12% of them singletons. Specimen: whole blood. The gene calls are TRBV11-2 and TRBJ2-7; a weak D match, TRBD2 (5 bases). This TCR was recovered from an adult who was a healthcare worker with PCR-confirmed SARS-CoV-2 infection or an uninfected control (not recorded which). CDR3 nucleotide sequence: TGTGCCAGCAGACCGGACTTCACCTCCTACGAGCAGTACTTC. Amino acid sequence: CASRPDFTSYEQYF.